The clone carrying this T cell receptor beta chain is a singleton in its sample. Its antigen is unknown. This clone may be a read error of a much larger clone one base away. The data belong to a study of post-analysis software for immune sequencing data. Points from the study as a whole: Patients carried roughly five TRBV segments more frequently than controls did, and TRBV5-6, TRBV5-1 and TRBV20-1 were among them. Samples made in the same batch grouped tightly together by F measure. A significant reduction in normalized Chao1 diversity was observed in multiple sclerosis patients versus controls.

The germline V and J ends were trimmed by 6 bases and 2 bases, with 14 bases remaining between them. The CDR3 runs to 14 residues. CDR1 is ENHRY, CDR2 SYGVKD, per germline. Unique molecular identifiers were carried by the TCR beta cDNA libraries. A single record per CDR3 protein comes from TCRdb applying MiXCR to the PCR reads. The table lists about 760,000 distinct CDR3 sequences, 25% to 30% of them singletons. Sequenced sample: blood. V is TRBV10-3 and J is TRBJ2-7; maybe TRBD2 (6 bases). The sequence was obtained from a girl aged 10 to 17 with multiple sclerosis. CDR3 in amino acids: CAIRLTGAAYEQYF. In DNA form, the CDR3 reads TGTGCCATCAGGCTAACGGGAGCGGCCTACGAGCAGTACTTC.